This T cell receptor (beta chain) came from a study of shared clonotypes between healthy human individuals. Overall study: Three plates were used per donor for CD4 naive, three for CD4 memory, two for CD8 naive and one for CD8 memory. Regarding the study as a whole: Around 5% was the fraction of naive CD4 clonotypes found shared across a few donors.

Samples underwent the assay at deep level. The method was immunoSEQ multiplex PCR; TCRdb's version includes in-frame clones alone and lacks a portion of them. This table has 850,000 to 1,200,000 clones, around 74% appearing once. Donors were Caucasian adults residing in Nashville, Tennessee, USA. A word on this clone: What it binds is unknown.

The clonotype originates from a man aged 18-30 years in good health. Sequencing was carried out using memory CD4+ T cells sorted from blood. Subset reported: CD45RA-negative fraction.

CDR3 DNA sequence: TGTGCCAGCTCACCCGCAAGTCAGGGAGAAGCTTTCTTT. As protein: CASSPASQGEAFF. The gene calls are TRBV18 and TRBJ1-1; D is possibly TRBD1 (5 bases). Germline V gene sequence: CDR1 KGHSH, CDR2 LQKENI. Trimming left V 3 bases short and J 8 bases short, with 13 bases between. This CDR3 is built from 13 residues.